This is a list of T cell receptor beta chains from one sample in a study of cytomegalovirus exposure and HLA in healthy donors. Clones were sequenced by immunoSEQ multiplex PCR, and TCRdb holds only the in-frame ones, with some missing. The table has over 150,000 clones, about 80% seen once; the top ten hold 1.3%. The specimen was PBMCs. The receptor source for this set is a woman aged 45-59 years in good health and CMV-seronegative. CDR3s include the opening cysteine and the closing phenylalanine or tryptophan.

V gene | CDR3 protein
TRBV15 | CATSTPTGTRGQHNEQFF
TRBV5-1 | CASSRGASGADLAKNIQYF
TRBV23-1 | CASSHPLKREGSYNEQFF
TRBV4-2 | CASSQVSLAGTDTQYF
TRBV5-1 | CASSFGDTNTGELFF
TRBV7-9 | CASSFERGPSSGYTDTQYF
TRBV28 | CASSLGSSYEQYF
TRBV2 | CASSEALRSYSPLHF
TRBV7-8 | CASSRTGGEQYF
TRBV7-9 | CASSDNRGLNEQFF
TRBV19 | CASSILPGLANTGELFF
TRBV5-8 | CASTAGGPGELFF
TRBV7-9 | CASTRPTGRAQGTIYF
TRBV9 | CASSVWGSNQPQHF
TRBV7-9 | CASSLSRNEQYF
TRBV6-4 | CASSALAGESDTQYF